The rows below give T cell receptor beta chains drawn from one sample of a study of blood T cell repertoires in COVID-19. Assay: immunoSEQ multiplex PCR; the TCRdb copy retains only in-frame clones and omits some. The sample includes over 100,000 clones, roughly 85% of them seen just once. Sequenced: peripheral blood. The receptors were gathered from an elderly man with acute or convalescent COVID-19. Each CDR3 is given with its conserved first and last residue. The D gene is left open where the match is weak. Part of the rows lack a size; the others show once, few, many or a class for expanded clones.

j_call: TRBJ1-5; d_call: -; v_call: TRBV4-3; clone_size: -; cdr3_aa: CASSLLRGQPQHF; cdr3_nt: TGCGCCAGCAGCCTTCTCAGGGGTCAGCCCCAGCATTTT
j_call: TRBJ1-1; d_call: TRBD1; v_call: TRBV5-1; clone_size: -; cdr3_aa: CASSLEDRGQVNTEAFF; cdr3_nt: TGCGCCAGCAGCTTGGAGGACAGGGGGCAGGTGAACACTGAAGCTTTCTTT
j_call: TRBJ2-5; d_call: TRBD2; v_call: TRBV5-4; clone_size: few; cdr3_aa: CASSPGTSGTQYF; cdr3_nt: TGTGCCAGCAGCCCGGGGACTAGCGGGACCCAGTACTTC
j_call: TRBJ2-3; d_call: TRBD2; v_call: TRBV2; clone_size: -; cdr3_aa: CASSVEREITDTQYF; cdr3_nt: TGTGCCAGCAGTGTTGAGCGGGAGATTACAGATACGCAGTATTTT
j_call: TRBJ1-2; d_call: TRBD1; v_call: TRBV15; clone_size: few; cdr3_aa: CATSKTGQSYGYTF; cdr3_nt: TGTGCCACCAGCAAAACGGGACAGAGCTATGGCTACACCTTC
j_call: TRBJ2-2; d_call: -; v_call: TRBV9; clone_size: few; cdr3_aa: CASSVARESTGELFF; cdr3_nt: TGTGCCAGCAGCGTAGCCAGGGAAAGCACCGGGGAGCTGTTTTTT
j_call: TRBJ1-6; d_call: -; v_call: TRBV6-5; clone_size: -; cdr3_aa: CASSPQGFSPLHF; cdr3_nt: TGTGCCAGCAGTCCGCAGGGTTTTTCACCCCTCCACTTT
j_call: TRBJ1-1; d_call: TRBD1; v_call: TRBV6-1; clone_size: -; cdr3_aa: CASSEGGQGLYAEAFF; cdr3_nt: TGTGCCAGCAGTGAAGGGGGACAGGGTCTCTACGCTGAAGCTTTCTTT
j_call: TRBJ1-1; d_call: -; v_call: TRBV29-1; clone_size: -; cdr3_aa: CSVLPTGGNTEAFF; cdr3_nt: TGCAGCGTTCTTCCGACGGGGGGGAACACTGAAGCTTTCTTT
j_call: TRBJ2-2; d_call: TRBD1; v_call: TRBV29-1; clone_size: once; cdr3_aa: CSAGTGYGELFF; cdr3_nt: TGCAGCGCCGGGACAGGCTATGGGGAGCTGTTTTTT
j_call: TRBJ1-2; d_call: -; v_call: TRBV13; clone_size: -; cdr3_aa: CASSRELGYTF; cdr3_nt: TGTGCCAGCAGCCGGGAATTGGGCTACACCTTC
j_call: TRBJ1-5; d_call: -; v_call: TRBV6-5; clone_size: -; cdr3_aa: CASSSGRGQPQHF; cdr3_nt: TGTGCCAGCAGTTCCGGAAGGGGACAGCCCCAGCATTTT
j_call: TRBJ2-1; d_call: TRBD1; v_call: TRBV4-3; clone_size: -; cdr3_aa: CASSGQGTSGNEQFF; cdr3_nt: TGCGCCAGCAGCGGACAGGGTACATCCGGCAATGAGCAGTTCTTC
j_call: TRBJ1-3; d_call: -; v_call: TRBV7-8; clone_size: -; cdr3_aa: CASSLGQGFSGNTIYF; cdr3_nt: TGTGCCAGCAGCTTAGGGCAGGGCTTTTCCGGAAACACCATATATTTT
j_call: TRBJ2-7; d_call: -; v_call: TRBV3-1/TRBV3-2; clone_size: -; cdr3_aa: CASSQGYQSYEQYF; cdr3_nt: TGTGCCAGCAGCCAAGGCTACCAATCCTACGAGCAGTACTTC
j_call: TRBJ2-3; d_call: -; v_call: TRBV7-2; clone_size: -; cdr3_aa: CASSFGRGSTDTQYF; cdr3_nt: TGTGCCAGCAGCTTTGGTCGAGGTAGCACAGATACGCAGTATTTT
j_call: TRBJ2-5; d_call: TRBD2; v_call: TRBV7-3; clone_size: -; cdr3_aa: CASSSSGREGETQYF; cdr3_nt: TGTGCCAGCAGCTCTAGCGGGAGAGAGGGAGAGACCCAGTACTTC
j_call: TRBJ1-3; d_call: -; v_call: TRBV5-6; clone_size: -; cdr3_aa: CASRWGGTPSGNTIYF; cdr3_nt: TGTGCCAGCAGATGGGGAGGGACCCCCTCTGGAAACACCATATATTTT
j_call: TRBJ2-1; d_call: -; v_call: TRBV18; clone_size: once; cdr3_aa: CASSPLGHEQFF; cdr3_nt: TGTGCCAGCTCACCACTTGGGCATGAGCAGTTCTTC
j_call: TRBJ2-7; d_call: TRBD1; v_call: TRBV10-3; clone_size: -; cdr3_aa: CAISELTGQGVSEQYF; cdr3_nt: TGTGCCATCAGTGAATTAACGGGACAGGGGGTTAGCGAGCAGTACTTC
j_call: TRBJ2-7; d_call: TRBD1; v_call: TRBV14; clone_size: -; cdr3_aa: CASSKQGQPTYEQYF; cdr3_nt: TGTGCCAGCAGTAAGCAGGGACAGCCTACCTACGAGCAGTACTTC
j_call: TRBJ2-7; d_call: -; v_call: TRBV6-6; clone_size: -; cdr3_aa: CASGLGGAIYEQYF; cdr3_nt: TGTGCCAGCGGGCTGGGGGGGGCAATATACGAGCAGTACTTC
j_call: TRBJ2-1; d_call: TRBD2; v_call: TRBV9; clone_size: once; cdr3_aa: CASSLSNSGGGEQFF; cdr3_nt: TGTGCCAGCAGCTTGTCGAATAGCGGGGGCGGTGAGCAGTTCTTC
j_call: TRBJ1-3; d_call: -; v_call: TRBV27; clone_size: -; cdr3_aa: CASRGGRGYGNTIYF; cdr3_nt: TGTGCCAGCAGAGGTGGCAGGGGTTATGGAAACACCATATATTTT
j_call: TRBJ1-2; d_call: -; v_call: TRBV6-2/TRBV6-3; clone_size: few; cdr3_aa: CASSFPATGSSGYTF; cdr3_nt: TGTGCCAGCAGTTTTCCCGCCACAGGGTCGAGTGGCTACACCTTC
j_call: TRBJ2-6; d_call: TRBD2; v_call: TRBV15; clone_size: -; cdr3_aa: CATSRDRTGGVGANVLTF; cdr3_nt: TGTGCCACCAGCAGAGACCGGACCGGGGGGGTTGGGGCCAACGTCCTGACTTTC
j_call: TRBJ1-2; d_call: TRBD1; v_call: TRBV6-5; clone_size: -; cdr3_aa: CASRAGQGSYGYTF; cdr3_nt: TGTGCCAGCAGGGCGGGACAGGGGAGCTATGGCTACACCTTC
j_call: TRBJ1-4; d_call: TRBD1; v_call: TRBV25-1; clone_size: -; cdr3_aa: CASRTGAEKLFF; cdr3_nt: TGTGCCAGCAGGACAGGGGCCGAAAAACTGTTTTTT
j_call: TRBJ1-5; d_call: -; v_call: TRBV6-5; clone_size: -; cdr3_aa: CASSYGAPNSNQPQHF; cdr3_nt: TGTGCCAGCAGTTACGGGGCACCTAATAGCAATCAGCCCCAGCATTTT
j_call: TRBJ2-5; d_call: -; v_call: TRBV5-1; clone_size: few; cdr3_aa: CASSSGTYQETQYF; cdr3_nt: TGCGCCAGCAGCTCCGGGACTTACCAAGAGACCCAGTACTTC
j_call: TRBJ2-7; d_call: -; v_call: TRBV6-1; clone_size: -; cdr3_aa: CASSETSYEQYF; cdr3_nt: TGTGCCAGCAGTGAGACTAGTTACGAGCAGTACTTC
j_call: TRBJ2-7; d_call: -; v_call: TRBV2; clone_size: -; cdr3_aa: CASRAWTAGEQYF; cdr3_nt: TGTGCCAGCAGGGCATGGACCGCGGGGGAGCAGTACTTC
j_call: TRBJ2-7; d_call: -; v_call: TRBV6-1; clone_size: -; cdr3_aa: CASSEASTGWEQYF; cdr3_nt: TGTGCCAGCAGTGAAGCTAGCACAGGGTGGGAGCAGTACTTC
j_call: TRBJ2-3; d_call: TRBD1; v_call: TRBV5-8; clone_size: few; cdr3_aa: CASPEDWTGPRTDTQYF; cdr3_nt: TGTGCCAGCCCGGAAGATTGGACAGGGCCACGCACAGATACGCAGTATTTT
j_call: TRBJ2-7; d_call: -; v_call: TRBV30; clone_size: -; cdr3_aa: CAWSVNTPYEQYF; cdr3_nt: TGTGCCTGGAGTGTAAACACCCCCTACGAGCAGTACTTC
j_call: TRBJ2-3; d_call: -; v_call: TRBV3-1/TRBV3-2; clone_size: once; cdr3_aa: CASSHITIASTDTQYF; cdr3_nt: TGTGCCAGCAGCCACATAACAATAGCAAGCACAGATACGCAGTATTTT
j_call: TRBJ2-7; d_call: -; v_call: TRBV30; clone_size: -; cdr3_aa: CAWSVNVAFSEQYF; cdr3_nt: TGTGCCTGGAGTGTAAATGTCGCGTTTTCCGAGCAGTACTTC
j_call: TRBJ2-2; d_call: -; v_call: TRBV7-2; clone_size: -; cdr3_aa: CASSFGGFPGELFF; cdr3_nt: TGTGCCAGCAGCTTCGGGGGTTTTCCCGGGGAGCTGTTTTTT
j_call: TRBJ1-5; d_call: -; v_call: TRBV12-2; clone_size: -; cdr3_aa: CASRLAPTDNQPQHF; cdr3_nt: TGTGCAAGTCGCTTAGCGCCGACAGACAATCAGCCCCAGCATTTT
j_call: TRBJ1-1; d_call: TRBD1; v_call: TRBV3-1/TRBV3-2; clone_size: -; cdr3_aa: CASGSRDSMNTEAFF; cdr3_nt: TGTGCCAGCGGTTCAAGGGACAGCATGAACACTGAAGCTTTCTTT
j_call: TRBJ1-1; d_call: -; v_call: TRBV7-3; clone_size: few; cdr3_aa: CASSGRGNTEAFF; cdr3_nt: TGTGCCAGCAGCGGAAGGGGGAACACTGAAGCTTTCTTT
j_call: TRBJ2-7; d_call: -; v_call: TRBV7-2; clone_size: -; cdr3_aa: CASSLTARYEQYF; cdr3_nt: TGTGCCAGCAGCTTAACAGCACGCTACGAGCAGTACTTC
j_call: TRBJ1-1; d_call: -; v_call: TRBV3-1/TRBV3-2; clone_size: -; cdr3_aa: CASSHRNGLANTEAFF; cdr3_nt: TGTGCCAGCAGCCACCGAAACGGACTGGCGAACACTGAAGCTTTCTTT
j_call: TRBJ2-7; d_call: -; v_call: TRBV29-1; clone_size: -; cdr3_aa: CSVTVDRKIYEQYF; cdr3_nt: TGCAGCGTCACCGTTGACAGGAAGATCTACGAGCAGTACTTC
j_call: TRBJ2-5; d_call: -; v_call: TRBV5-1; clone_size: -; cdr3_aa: CASLQDTTQETQYF; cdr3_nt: TGCGCCAGCCTACAAGACACCACCCAAGAGACCCAGTACTTC
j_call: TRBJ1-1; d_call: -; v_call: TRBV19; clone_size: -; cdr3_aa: CASSIGSGSTEAFF; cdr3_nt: TGTGCCAGTAGTATAGGATCGGGGAGCACTGAAGCTTTCTTT
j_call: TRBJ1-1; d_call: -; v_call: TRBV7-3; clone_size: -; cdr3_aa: CASSSGGTAFF; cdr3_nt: TGTGCCAGCAGCTCAGGTGGTACGGCTTTCTTT
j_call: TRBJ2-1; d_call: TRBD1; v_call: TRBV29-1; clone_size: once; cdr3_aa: CSVVGTGGSYNEQFF; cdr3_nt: TGCAGCGTTGTGGGGACAGGGGGTTCCTACAATGAGCAGTTCTTC
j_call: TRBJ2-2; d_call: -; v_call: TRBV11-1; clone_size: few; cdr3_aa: CASSLVGQNTGELFF; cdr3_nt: TGTGCCAGCAGCTTGGTGGGACAGAACACCGGGGAGCTGTTTTTT
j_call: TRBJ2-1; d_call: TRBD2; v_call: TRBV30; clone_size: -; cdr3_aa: CAWNPDSSGSRNEQFF; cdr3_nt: TGTGCCTGGAACCCCGATTCTAGCGGGAGTAGGAATGAGCAGTTCTTC
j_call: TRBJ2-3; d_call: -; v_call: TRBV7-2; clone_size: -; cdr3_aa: CASSLGGLASRTDTQYF; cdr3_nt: TGTGCCAGCAGCTTAGGGGGCCTAGCGAGCCGCACAGATACGCAGTATTTT
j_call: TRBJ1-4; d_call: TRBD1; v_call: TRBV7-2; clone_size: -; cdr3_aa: CASSSMGEGQGLFF; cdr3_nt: TGTGCCAGCAGCTCAATGGGGGAGGGACAGGGGCTGTTTTTT
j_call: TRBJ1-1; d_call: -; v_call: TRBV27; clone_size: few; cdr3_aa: CASSLRWGGNTEAFF; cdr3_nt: TGTGCCAGCAGTTTAAGATGGGGGGGGAACACTGAAGCTTTCTTT